This T cell receptor (beta chain) emerged from a study of blood T cell repertoires in COVID-19. Germline V gene data show CDR1 as KGHSH and CDR2 as LQKENI. The CDR3 length is 14 residues. The V end was cut by 3 bases, the J end by 4 bases, with 9 bases between. This clone was found once. Profiled with immunoSEQ multiplex PCR; TCRdb holds only in-frame clones, not every one. Among about 120,000 clones listed, roughly 84% were seen once. Donors of Cohort 3 who recovered were those that had two negative PCRs, clearance, or symptom resolution. The sequenced material came from PBMCs or T cells enriched from blood (not recorded which). The chain employs TRBV18 and TRBJ1-4, with a tentative D call TRBD1 (6 bases). The sequence was collected from a woman aged 25 to 39 who had recovered from COVID-19. The CDR3 protein is CASSPRGINEKLFF. The CDR3 nucleotides are TGTGCCAGCTCACCCAGGGGTATTAATGAAAAACTGTTTTTT.